The rows below give T cell receptor beta chains drawn from one sample of a study of blood T cell repertoires in COVID-19. Libraries were prepared by immunoSEQ multiplex PCR; TCRdb keeps only in-frame clonotypes and omits some of them. The top ten hold around 3.6% of the sample, which has 200,000 to 250,000 clones, over 70% seen once. The sequenced sample was PBMCs or T cells enriched from blood (not recorded which). Receptor source: a woman in her 30s who had been exposed to COVID-19. CDR3s include the opening cysteine and the closing phenylalanine or tryptophan. Each record gives: V gene, D gene, clone size, J gene, CDR3 protein, CDR3 DNA. The D gene is left open where the match is weak. Expanded clones get a size class; other rows say once, few or many, or leave the size out.

TRBV6-5	.	.	TRBJ2-7	CASSLETWEQYF	TGTGCCAGCAGTCTCGAAACTTGGGAGCAGTACTTC
TRBV4-2	TRBD2	.	TRBJ2-1	CASSLGLAGDNEQFF	TGTGCCAGCAGCCTCGGACTAGCGGGGGACAATGAGCAGTTCTTC
TRBV5-1	TRBD1	.	TRBJ2-7	CASSSEPTGPGEQYF	TGCGCCAGCAGCTCCGAACCGACAGGGCCGGGGGAGCAGTACTTC
TRBV7-9	TRBD2	.	TRBJ2-2	CASRTSGKSFANTGELFF	TGTGCCAGCAGGACTAGCGGGAAATCCTTCGCGAACACCGGGGAGCTGTTTTTT
TRBV12-3/TRBV12-4	.	.	TRBJ1-2	CASSARGDYGYTF	TGTGCCAGCAGCGCCCGGGGGGACTATGGCTACACCTTC
TRBV6-6	.	.	TRBJ2-6	CASSPGTRSGANVLTF	TGTGCCAGCAGTCCCGGGACTCGCTCTGGGGCCAACGTCCTGACTTTC
TRBV27	.	.	TRBJ1-1	CASSFAGNTEAFF	TGTGCCAGCAGTTTTGCCGGGAACACTGAAGCTTTCTTT
TRBV19	.	.	TRBJ2-3	CASSIDTGLGDTQYF	TGTGCCAGTAGTATAGATACAGGGTTAGGAGATACGCAGTATTTT
TRBV30	TRBD2	.	TRBJ2-7	CAWSPGLAGNEQYF	TGTGCCTGGAGCCCGGGACTAGCGGGAAACGAGCAGTACTTC
TRBV28	TRBD1	.	TRBJ2-7	CASKTDRDVSSEQYF	TGTGCCAGCAAGACGGACAGGGACGTAAGCAGCGAGCAGTACTTC
TRBV9	.	.	TRBJ2-5	CASSVGAAARGETQYF	TGTGCCAGCAGCGTAGGGGCCGCAGCTCGGGGGGAGACCCAGTACTTC
TRBV10-3	.	.	TRBJ2-5	CAISVGGRGETQYF	TGTGCCATCAGTGTTGGGGGAAGGGGGGAGACCCAGTACTTC
TRBV14	TRBD1	.	TRBJ2-7	CASSQVTGGHYEQYF	TGTGCCAGCAGCCAAGTTACAGGGGGCCACTACGAGCAGTACTTC
TRBV18	TRBD2	.	TRBJ2-5	CASSENTSGYLKETQYF	TGTGCCAGCTCAGAGAACACTAGCGGATACCTAAAAGAGACCCAGTACTTC
TRBV21-1	.	once	TRBJ2-3	CASSNYRSSGRSDTQYF	TGTGCCAGCAGCAACTATAGGTCTAGCGGGAGGTCAGATACGCAGTATTTT
TRBV4-2	.	few	TRBJ2-5	CASSQDPPGEEGETQYF	TGTGCCAGCAGCCAAGATCCCCCGGGAGAGGAAGGAGAGACCCAGTACTTC
TRBV5-4	TRBD2	.	TRBJ2-3	CASSLGGASGASTDTQYF	TGTGCCAGCAGCTTGGGCGGGGCTAGCGGGGCTAGCACAGATACGCAGTATTTT
TRBV3-1/TRBV3-2	TRBD1	.	TRBJ1-2	CASSQRTGDGYTF	TGTGCCAGCAGCCAGAGGACAGGTGATGGCTACACCTTC
TRBV10-3	.	.	TRBJ1-2	CAIRGFGANYGYTF	TGTGCCATTAGGGGATTCGGAGCTAACTATGGCTACACCTTC
TRBV5-1	TRBD2	few	TRBJ2-1	CASSGGLARHNEQFF	TGCGCCAGCAGCGGGGGACTAGCGAGACACAATGAGCAGTTCTTC
TRBV4-1	TRBD2	.	TRBJ2-1	CASSQDRTSGISSYNEQFF	TGCGCCAGCAGCCAAGACAGGACTAGCGGGATCAGCTCCTACAATGAGCAGTTCTTC
TRBV6-5	.	once	TRBJ1-5	CASSYGGVGNQPQHF	TGTGCCAGCAGTTACGGAGGGGTGGGCAATCAGCCCCAGCATTTT
TRBV20-1	.	.	TRBJ1-6	CSASSKASGQPLHF	TGCAGTGCTAGTTCGAAGGCATCCGGACAGCCCCTCCACTTT
TRBV10-3	TRBD2	.	TRBJ2-1	CAISDDNPSGSSYNEQFF	TGTGCCATCAGCGACGACAACCCTAGCGGGAGCTCCTACAATGAGCAGTTCTTC
TRBV2	TRBD1	.	TRBJ2-7	CASSPQTGDIGEQYF	TGTGCCAGCAGTCCTCAGACAGGGGATATAGGAGAGCAGTACTTC
TRBV19	TRBD1	.	TRBJ2-4	CASSIGQVNIQYF	TGTGCCAGTAGTATTGGACAGGTAAACATTCAGTACTTC
TRBV5-1	TRBD2	.	TRBJ2-1	CASSMSGRAPNEQFF	TGCGCCAGCAGCATGAGCGGGAGGGCCCCCAATGAGCAGTTCTTC
TRBV14	TRBD2	.	TRBJ2-1	CASSQDVAGPGNEQFF	TGTGCCAGCAGCCAAGATGTAGCGGGGCCCGGAAATGAGCAGTTCTTC